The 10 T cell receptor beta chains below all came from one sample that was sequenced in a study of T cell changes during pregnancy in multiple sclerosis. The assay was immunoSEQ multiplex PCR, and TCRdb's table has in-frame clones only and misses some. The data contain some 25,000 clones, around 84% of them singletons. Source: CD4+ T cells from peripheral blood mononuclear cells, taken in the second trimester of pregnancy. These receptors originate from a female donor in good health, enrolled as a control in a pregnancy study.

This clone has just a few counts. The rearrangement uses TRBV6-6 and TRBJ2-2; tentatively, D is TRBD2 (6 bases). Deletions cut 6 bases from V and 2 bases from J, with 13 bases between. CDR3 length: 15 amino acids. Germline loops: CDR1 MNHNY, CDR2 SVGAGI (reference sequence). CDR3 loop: CASRTTRSNTGELFF. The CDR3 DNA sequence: TGTGCCAGCAGAACGACTAGAAGCAACACCGGGGAGCTGTTTTTT.

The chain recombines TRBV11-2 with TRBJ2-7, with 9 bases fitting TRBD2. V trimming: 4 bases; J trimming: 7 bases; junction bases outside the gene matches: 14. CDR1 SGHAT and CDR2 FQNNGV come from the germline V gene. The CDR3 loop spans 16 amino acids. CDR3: CASSSGRGGRAEEQYF. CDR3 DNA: TGTGCCAGCAGCTCCGGTAGAGGCGGGAGGGCCGAGGAGCAGTACTTC.

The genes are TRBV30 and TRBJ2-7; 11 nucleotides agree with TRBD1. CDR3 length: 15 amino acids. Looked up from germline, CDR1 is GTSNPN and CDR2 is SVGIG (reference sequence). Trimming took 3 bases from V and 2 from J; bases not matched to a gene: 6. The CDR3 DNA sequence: TGTGCCTGGAGCCCTGTGGGACAGGGGGCCTACGAGCAGTACTTC. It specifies CAWSPVGQGAYEQYF.

This CDR3 reads CASSDGQTWGTEAFF. DNA for the CDR3: TGTGCCAGCAGCGACGGACAGACGTGGGGCACTGAAGCTTTCTTT. The rearrangement links TRBV5-8 to TRBJ1-1; TRBD1 is a possible D gene (6 bases). CDR1 and CDR2 (germline): SGHTS, YDEGEE. The CDR3 sequence is 15 residues long. Trimming removed 4 bases from V and 4 bases from J, with 17 bases in between.

For the CDR3, the DNA is TGTGCCAGCAGTCAAACCGGGACAGGGGTAAAAGGTTCTGAAAAACTGTTTTTT. Translating gives CASSQTGTGVKGSEKLFF. This sequence joins TRBV7-6 and TRBJ1-4; 10 nucleotides align to TRBD1. V shed 6 bases and J 7 bases; nucleotides not matched to a gene: 17. CDR1 SGHVS and CDR2 FNYEAQ come from the germline V gene. CDR3 length: 18 amino acids.

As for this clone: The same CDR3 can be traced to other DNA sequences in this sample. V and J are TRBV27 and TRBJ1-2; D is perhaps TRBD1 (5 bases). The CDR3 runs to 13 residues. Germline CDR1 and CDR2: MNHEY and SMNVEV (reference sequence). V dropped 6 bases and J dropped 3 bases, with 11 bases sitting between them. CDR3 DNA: TGTGCCAGCAGAGCACAGGCTTACTATGGCTACACCTTC. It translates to CASRAQAYYGYTF.

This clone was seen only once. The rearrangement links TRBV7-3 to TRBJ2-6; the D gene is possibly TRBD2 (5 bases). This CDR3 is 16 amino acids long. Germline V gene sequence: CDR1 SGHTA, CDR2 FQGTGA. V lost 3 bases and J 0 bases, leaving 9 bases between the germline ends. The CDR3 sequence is CASSLVRGSGANVLTF. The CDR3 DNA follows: TGTGCCAGCAGCTTGGTTCGGGGCTCTGGGGCCAACGTCCTGACTTTC.

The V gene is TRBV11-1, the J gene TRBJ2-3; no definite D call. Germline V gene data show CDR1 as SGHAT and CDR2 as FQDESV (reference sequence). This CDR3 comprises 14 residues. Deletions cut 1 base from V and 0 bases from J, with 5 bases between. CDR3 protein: CASSLGLSTDTQYF. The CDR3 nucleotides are TGTGCCAGCAGCTTAGGTCTTAGCACAGATACGCAGTATTTT. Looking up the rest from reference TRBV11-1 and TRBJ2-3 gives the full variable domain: EAEVAQSPRYKITEKSQAVAFWCDPISGHATLYWYRQILGQGPELLVQFQDESVVDDSQLPKDRFSAERLKGVDSTLKIQPAELGDSAMYLCASSLGLSTDTQYFGPGTRLTVL.

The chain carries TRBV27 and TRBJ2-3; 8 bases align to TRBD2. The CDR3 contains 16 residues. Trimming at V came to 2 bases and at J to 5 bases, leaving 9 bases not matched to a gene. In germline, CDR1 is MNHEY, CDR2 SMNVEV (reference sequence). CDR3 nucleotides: TGTGCCAGCAGTTTAGGCGGAGCGGGAGTGGTAGATACGCAGTATTTT. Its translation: CASSLGGAGVVDTQYF.

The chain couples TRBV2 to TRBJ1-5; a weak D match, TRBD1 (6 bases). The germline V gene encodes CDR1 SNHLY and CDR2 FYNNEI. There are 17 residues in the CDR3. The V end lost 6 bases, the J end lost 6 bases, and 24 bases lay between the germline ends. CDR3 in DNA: TGTGCCAGCAGGAGAGTACCTTCAGGGGTCGCGGGTCAGCCCCAGCATTTT. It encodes CASRRVPSGVAGQPQHF.